This TCR beta chain was captured in a study of blood T cells in healthy people across ages. This clonotype has only a few counts. Its cognate antigen is unknown. Between the trimmed V and J ends, which lost 1 base and 2 bases, there was a span of 11 bases. The CDR3 has 15 amino acids. The study, taken as a whole, reports: Relative to aged donors, long-lived donors carried more naive CD4+ cells and displayed higher diversity.

A second PCR of 7 to 11 cycles used a sample-barcoded 5' primer and a J-beta primer mix. From the 5' RACE reads, TCRdb called clonotypes with MiXCR, one entry per CDR3 protein. Of 800,000 to 950,000 distinct CDR3 sequences listed, 25% to 30% were seen once; the top ten hold approximately 10%. These sequences were also reported in another study, on T cells of mothers and their children.

The receptor was derived from a middle-aged woman in good health. The sequencing input was blood. V usage is TRBV12-3 or TRBV12-4 and J usage is TRBJ2-5; the D is unclear. The chain's CDR3 is CASSLGLGFQETQYF. As DNA, the CDR3 is TGTGCCAGCAGTTTAGGGTTGGGGTTTCAAGAGACCCAGTACTTC.